This TCR beta chain derives from a study of T cell responses to AZD1222 COVID-19 vaccine. Overall study results and limits: A mostly white British donor set with more females was recruited, and clonal diversity was possibly underestimated.

Sequenced by immunoSEQ multiplex PCR; TCRdb stores in-frame clones only, minus some. The sample holds more than 70,000 clones, 70% to 90% seen once. Germline V lookup: CDR1 SQVTM, CDR2 ANQGSEA. This CDR3 spans 11 amino acids. V was clipped by 8 bases and J by 4 bases, with 8 bases between them. To note about this clone: What it binds is not known.

The sequence was obtained from an adult who received the AZD1222 COVID-19 vaccine. This chain links TRBV29-1 with TRBJ1-4; D gene ambiguous. The source was peripheral blood, collected 28 days after the second AZD1222 dose. Written as DNA, the CDR3 is TGCAGCATTCAGAGTAATGAAAAACTGTTTTTT. Its protein product is CSIQSNEKLFF.